These 14 T cell receptor beta chains were all obtained from the same sample, sequenced in a study of Graves' ophthalmopathy and Graves' hyperthyroidism. CDR3 regions of TCR beta were amplified from RNA transcripts. The authors performed first-round RT-PCR with HTBI primers and then a second-round multiplex PCR. A single record per CDR3 protein comes from TCRdb applying MiXCR to the multiplex PCR reads. The repertoire holds around 1.1 million distinct CDR3 sequences, with 36% as singletons. The sequenced sample was peripheral blood or thyroid tissue (not recorded which). The receptors shown here come from an adult man with Graves' hyperthyroidism.

The table lists this clonotype with a count of one. At one end the junction does not follow the germline gene, possibly because of a read error. The CDR3 is CATSVAGGPSSYNEQFF. CDR3 DNA sequence: TGTGCCACCAGCGTGGCGGGAGGGCCGAGCTCCTACAATGAGCAGTTTTTT. The V call is TRBV15, the J call TRBJ2-2; 9 bases match TRBD2. Germline-derived CDR1 and CDR2 are LNHNV and YYDKDF (reference sequence). The CDR3 is 17 amino acids. The whole variable domain, remainder taken from reference TRBV15 and TRBJ2-2, is DAMVIQNPRYQVTQFGKPVTLSCSQTLNHNVMYWYQQKSSQAPKLLFHYYDKDFNNEADTPDNFQSRRPNTSFCFLDIRSPGLGDTAMYLCATSVAGGPSSYNEQFFGEGSRLTVL.

This clonotype was seen many times. J is TRBJ2-2 and V is TRBV19; no clear D gene. The V gene's germline CDR1 is LNHDA and CDR2 SQIVND (reference sequence). The CDR3 is made up of 12 amino acids. Trimming left V 1 base short and J 5 bases short, with 2 bases between. The chain's CDR3 is CASSIGTGELFF. CDR3 bases: TGTGCCAGTAGTATAGGGACCGGGGAGCTGTTTTTT.

This clonotype has ten or more counts. This chain joins TRBV19 and TRBJ1-5; unclear D gene. The ends were cut back, 9 bases at V and 2 bases at J, with 5 bases in the middle. The germline CDR1 and CDR2 sequences are LNHDA and SQIVND (reference sequence). This CDR3 has 11 residues. The CDR3 DNA reads TGTGCCAGCAGCGGCAATCAGCCCCAGCATTTT. Translation: CASSGNQPQHF.

This clonotype was recorded many times. The CDR3 sequence is CSARRIGELFF. The CDR3 nucleotides read TGCAGTGCTAGGAGGATCGGGGAGCTGTTTTTT. The rearrangement joins TRBV20-1 to TRBJ2-2; D is unclear. CDR3 length equals 11 residues. Trimming took 3 bases from V and 7 from J, leaving 6 bases between them. CDR1 and CDR2 from the germline V gene are DFQATT and SNEGSKA (reference sequence).

This clonotype was seen ten or more times. V is TRBV11-2 and J is TRBJ1-1; no firm D call. CDR1 and CDR2 from the germline V gene are SGHAT and FQNNGV. The CDR3 consists of 13 residues. The germline V and J ends were trimmed by 4 bases and 8 bases, with 14 bases remaining between them. In nucleotides, the CDR3 is TGTGCCAGCAGCTCGACCCTAATCAGCGAAGCTTTCTTT. Amino acids: CASSSTLISEAFF.

The table lists this clonotype with a few counts. The rearrangement uses TRBV2 and TRBJ2-5, with a possible D match to TRBD2 (5 bases). CDR3 size: 16 residues. In germline, CDR1 is SNHLY, CDR2 FYNNEI. V was cut by 0 bases and J by 0 bases, with 11 bases left in between. CDR3 nucleotide sequence: TGTGCCAGCAGTGAAGCGGGAGCCGGGTACCAAGAGACCCAGTACTTC. This codes for CASSEAGAGYQETQYF.

This clonotype was seen repeatedly, ten times or more. This chain connects TRBV7-6 to TRBJ2-5; perhaps D is TRBD1 or TRBD2 (5 bases each). Germline CDR1 is SGHVS and CDR2 is FNYEAQ. Between the trimmed V and J ends, which lost 1 base and 0 bases, there was a span of 12 bases. The CDR3 covers 16 residues. CDR3: CASSLEGTGYQETQYF. CDR3 coding DNA: TGTGCCAGCAGCTTAGAGGGGACGGGGTACCAAGAGACCCAGTACTTC.

This clonotype has at least ten counts. The genes are TRBV7-2 and TRBJ2-2, with TRBD1 matching 10 bases. Looked up from germline, CDR1 is SGHTA and CDR2 is FQGNSA. V lost 3 bases to trimming and J lost 4 bases; unmatched junction nucleotides: 2. The CDR3 runs 15 residues. CDR3 nucleotide sequence: TGTGCCAGCAGCTTTAGGACAGGGGGCACCGGGGAGCTGTTTTTT. It specifies CASSFRTGGTGELFF.

This sequence joins TRBV3-1 and TRBJ1-6; no clear D. V was trimmed by 3 bases and J by 9 bases, leaving 18 bases between them. The length of the CDR3 is 16 residues. Per the germline V gene, CDR1 is LGHDT and CDR2 is YNNKEL (reference sequence). The CDR3: CASSQDRGLRGSPLHF. CDR3 coding DNA: TGTGCCAGCAGCCAGGACCGCGGGCTGCGGGGTTCACCCCTCCACTTT.

This clonotype was picked up many times. V gene TRBV7-2 combines with J gene TRBJ2-7; D remains unclear. There are 16 residues in the CDR3. Germline V gene sequence: CDR1 SGHTA, CDR2 FQGNSA. The V end was cut by 1 base, the J end by 4 bases, with 17 bases between. In DNA form, the CDR3 reads TGTGCCAGCAGCTTAGTCGGCATCGGCAGAAATTACGAGCAGTACTTC. Encoded protein: CASSLVGIGRNYEQYF.

As for this clonotype: This may come from a read error, since a much larger clone is one base off. The chain joins TRBV29-1 to TRBJ2-7; D could derive from TRBD1 or TRBD2 (5 bases each). The V end was cut by 0 bases, the J end by 6 bases, with 18 bases between. Germline assignment: CDR1 SQVTM and CDR2 ANQGSEA. The CDR3 is 15 residues long. The CDR3 DNA follows: TGCAGCGTTGAAGAACCAAACTGGGGGACCTGCGAGCAGTACTTC. It yields the protein CSVEEPNWGTCEQYF.

V usage is TRBV7-2 and J usage is TRBJ2-2; D possibly uses TRBD1 or TRBD2 (6 bases each). Germline CDR1 reads SGHTA; CDR2 reads FQGNSA. Trimming took off 3 bases at V and 2 bases at J, with 16 bases between the two ends. This CDR3 has 17 residues. The CDR3: CASSLEGRGLNTGELFF. CDR3 DNA sequence: TGTGCCAGCAGCTTGGAGGGCAGGGGCCTAAACACCGGGGAGCTGTTTTTT. Together with reference TRBV7-2 and TRBJ2-2, the CDR3 gives the full variable domain: GAGVSQSPSNKVTEKGKDVELRCDPISGHTALYWYRQSLGQGLEFLIYFQGNSAPDKSGLPSDRFSAERTGGSVSTLTIQRTQQEDSAVYLCASSLEGRGLNTGELFFGEGSRLTVL.

Only one count was recorded for this clonotype. The junction departs from the called germline gene at one end, perhaps through a read error. CDR3 bases: TGTGGCATCAGTGCAGGGGCTTCACCCCTCCACTTT. This encodes CGISAGASPLHF. This sequence joins TRBV10-3 and TRBJ1-6, with D possibly matching TRBD1 (6 bases). The V gene's germline CDR1 is ENHRY and CDR2 SYGVKD. The CDR3 sequence is 12 residues long.

This clonotype was observed at least ten times. V and J are TRBV6-2 or TRBV6-3 and TRBJ1-1; D may be TRBD1 (5 bases). V shed 6 bases and J shed 0 bases, with 11 bases lying between them. The CDR3 sequence is 14 residues long. CDR1 and CDR2 from the germline V gene are MNHEY and SVGEGT. CDR3 DNA: TGTGCCAGCAGCAGCCCCAGGGTGAACACTGAAGCTTTCTTT. Protein sequence: CASSSPRVNTEAFF.